This entry describes one T cell receptor (beta chain). The antigen is not known. Every isolated RNA sample was fully reverse transcribed, so sequencing captured expressed TCRB transcripts. Naive, central memory and regulatory T cell samples came to a mean of roughly 4 million reads. Profiling relied on immunoSEQ multiplex PCR, and the TCRdb table lists in-frame clones only, not all of them. The sample includes 250,000 to 300,000 clones, approximately 25% of them seen just once. The sample comes from a study of beta chain features in type 1 diabetes. Findings and caveats of the study: Reduced insertions and increased deletions marked VDJ junctions in type 1 diabetes patients. Whatever favoring of shorter templates PCR might show would apply equally to patients and controls. Among patients with Type 1 diabetes, TCRB CDR3s were moderately but significantly shorter in every one of the four CD4+ subsets.

Donors contributed one heparinised blood draw apiece, averaging approximately 120 mL. The specimen sequenced was naive CD4+ T cells from blood. This TCR was recovered from a woman aged 25 to 39 with type 1 diabetes.

The CDR3 is CASSQNRDRGTEAFF. The CDR3, as DNA: TGCGCCAGCAGCCAGAACCGGGACAGGGGGACTGAAGCTTTCTTT. The chain uses TRBV5-1 and TRBJ1-1; the match to TRBD1 covers 11 bases. The trim removed 4 bases at V and 5 bases at J, leaving 7 bases unmatched. The CDR3 is made up of 15 amino acids. CDR1 SGHRS and CDR2 YFSETQ come from the germline V gene.